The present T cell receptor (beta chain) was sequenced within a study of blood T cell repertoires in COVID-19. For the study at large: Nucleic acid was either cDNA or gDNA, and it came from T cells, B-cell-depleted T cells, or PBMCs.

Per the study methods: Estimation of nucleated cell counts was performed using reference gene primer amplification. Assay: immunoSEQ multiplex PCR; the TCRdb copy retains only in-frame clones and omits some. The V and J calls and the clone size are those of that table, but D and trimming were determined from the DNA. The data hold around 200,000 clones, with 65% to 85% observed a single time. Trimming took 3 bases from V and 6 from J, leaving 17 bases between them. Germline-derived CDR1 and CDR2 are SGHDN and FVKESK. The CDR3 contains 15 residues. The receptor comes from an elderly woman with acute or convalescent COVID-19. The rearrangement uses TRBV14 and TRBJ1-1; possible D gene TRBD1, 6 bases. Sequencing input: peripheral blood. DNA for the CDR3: TGTGCCAGCAGCCAGGGAGAGAAGGGGGGGGCTGAAGCTTTCTTT. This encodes CASSQGEKGGAEAFF.